The following is a T cell receptor (beta chain) sequence with its context. These data are taken from a study of follicular helper T cells after annual influenza vaccination. The table came from immunoSEQ multiplex PCR; TCRdb's copy has only in-frame clones and leaves some out. The sample holds some 10,000 clones, 65% to 85% seen once. The V and J ends lost 4 bases and 7 bases, in that order; junction bases with no gene match: 9. Germline V lookup: CDR1 SGHNT, CDR2 YYREEE (reference sequence). The CDR3 length is 15 residues. Time point indicated: 2015-2016 season, pre-vaccination. Donors were community-dwelling with no influenza vaccine in the prior 6 months.

Sequencing was performed on CXCR5+ CD38- circulating T follicular helper cells from blood, taken on the day of influenza vaccination. As to subset: circulating Tfh, non-naive CD4+CXCR5+PD-1+ (ICOS+CD38+ or ICOS-CD38-). The V call is TRBV5-4, the J call TRBJ1-4, with 8 positions matching TRBD1. This clonotype was obtained from an adult who received the influenza vaccine. In nucleotides, the CDR3 is TGTGCCAGCAGCCGCCAGGGGGCCGCTAGTGAAAAACTGTTTTTT. Translating gives CASSRQGAASEKLFF.